This T cell receptor beta chain is from a study of response to subunit inactivated influenza vaccine. General study findings and limits: Few additional T cells are recruited per seasonal influenza vaccination, authors suggested.

A note on this clonotype: Its target is unknown.

TCRdb processed the RT-PCR reads anew with MiXCR; each CDR3 protein has one entry. This repertoire shows about 500,000 distinct CDR3 sequences, more than 15% found once; its top ten account for 3% to 3.5%. The V end was cut by 4 bases, the J end by 6 bases, with 18 bases between. The CDR3 consists of 16 residues. Germline V gene sequence: CDR1 MDHEN, CDR2 SYDVKM. The specimen comprised CD4+ T cells sorted from PBMCs, sampled roughly 24 months after vaccination. This clonotype originated in a man between 45 and 75 years old who received an inactivated influenza vaccine. This chain connects TRBV28 to TRBJ1-4; D may be TRBD1 (6 bases). CDR3 loop: CASSSRGGGRDEKLFF. In DNA form, the CDR3 reads TGTGCCAGCAGTTCCCGAGGAGGGGGGAGGGATGAAAAACTGTTTTTT.